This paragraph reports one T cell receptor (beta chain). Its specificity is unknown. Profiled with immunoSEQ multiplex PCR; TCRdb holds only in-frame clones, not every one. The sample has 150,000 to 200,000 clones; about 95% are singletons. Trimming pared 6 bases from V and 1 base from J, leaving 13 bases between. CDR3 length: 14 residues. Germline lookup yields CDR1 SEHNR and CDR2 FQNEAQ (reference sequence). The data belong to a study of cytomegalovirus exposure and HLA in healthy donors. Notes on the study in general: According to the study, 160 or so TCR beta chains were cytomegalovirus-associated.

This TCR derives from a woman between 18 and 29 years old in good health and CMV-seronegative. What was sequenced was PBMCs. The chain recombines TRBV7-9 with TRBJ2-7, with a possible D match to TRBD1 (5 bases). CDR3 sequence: CASRADSQSYEQYF. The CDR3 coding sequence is TGTGCCAGCAGGGCAGACAGTCAATCCTACGAGCAGTACTTC. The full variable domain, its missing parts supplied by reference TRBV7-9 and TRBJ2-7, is DTGVSQNPRHKITKRGQNVTFRCDPISEHNRLYWYRQTLGQGPEFLTYFQNEAQLEKSRLLSDRFSAERPKGSFSTLEIQRTEQGDSAMYLCASRADSQSYEQYFGPGTRLTVT.